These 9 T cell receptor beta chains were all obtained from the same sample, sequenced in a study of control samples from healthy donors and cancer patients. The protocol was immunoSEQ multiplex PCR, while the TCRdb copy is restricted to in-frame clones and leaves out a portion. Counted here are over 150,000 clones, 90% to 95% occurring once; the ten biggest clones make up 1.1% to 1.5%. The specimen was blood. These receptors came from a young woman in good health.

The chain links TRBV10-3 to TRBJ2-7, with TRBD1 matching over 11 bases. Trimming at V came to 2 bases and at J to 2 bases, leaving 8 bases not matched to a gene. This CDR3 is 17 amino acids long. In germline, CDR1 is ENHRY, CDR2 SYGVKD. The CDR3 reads CAISEDRRGQGAYEQYF. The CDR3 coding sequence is TGTGCCATCAGTGAGGACCGCAGGGGACAGGGGGCCTACGAGCAGTACTTC.

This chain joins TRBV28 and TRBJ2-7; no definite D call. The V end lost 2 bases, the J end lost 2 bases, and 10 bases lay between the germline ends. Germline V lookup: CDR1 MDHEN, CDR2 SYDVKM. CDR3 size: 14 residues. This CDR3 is CASSLRPKPYEQYF. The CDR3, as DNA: TGTGCCAGCAGTTTACGACCGAAGCCCTACGAGCAGTACTTC. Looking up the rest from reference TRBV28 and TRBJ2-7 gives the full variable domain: DVKVTQSSRYLVKRTGEKVFLECVQDMDHENMFWYRQDPGLGLRLIYFSYDVKMKEKGDIPEGYSVSREKKERFSLILESASTNQTSMYLCASSLRPKPYEQYFGPGTRLTVT.

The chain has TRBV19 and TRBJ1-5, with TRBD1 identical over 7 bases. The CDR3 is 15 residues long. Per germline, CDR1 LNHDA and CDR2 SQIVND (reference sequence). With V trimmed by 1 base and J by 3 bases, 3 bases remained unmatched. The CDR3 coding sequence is TGTGCCAGTAGTATAGTGGGACAGTACAATCAGCCCCAGCATTTT. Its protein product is CASSIVGQYNQPQHF.

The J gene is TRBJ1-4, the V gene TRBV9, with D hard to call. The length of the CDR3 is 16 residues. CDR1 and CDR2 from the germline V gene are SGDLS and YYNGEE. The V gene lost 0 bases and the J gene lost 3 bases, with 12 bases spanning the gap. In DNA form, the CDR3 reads TGTGCCAGCAGCGTAGAGGGATGGGCGCCTAATGAAAAACTGTTTTTT. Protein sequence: CASSVEGWAPNEKLFF.

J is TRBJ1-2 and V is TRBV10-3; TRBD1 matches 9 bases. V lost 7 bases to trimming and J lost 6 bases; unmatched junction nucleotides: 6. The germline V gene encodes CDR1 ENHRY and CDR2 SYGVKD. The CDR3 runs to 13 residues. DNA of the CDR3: TGTGCCATCACCTCGGGACAGGGAGATGGCTACACCTTC. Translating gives CAITSGQGDGYTF.

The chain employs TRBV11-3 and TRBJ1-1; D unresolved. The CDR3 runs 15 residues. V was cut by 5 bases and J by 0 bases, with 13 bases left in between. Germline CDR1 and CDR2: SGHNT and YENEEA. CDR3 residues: CASSDAGWLNTEAFF. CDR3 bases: TGTGCCAGCAGCGACGCGGGGTGGTTGAACACTGAAGCTTTCTTT. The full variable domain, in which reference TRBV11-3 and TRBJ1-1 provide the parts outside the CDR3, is EAGVVQSPRYKIIEKKQPVAFWCNPISGHNTLYWYLQNLGQGPELLIRYENEEAVDDSQLPKDRFSAERLKGVDSTLKIQPAELGDSAVYLCASSDAGWLNTEAFFGQGTRLTVV.

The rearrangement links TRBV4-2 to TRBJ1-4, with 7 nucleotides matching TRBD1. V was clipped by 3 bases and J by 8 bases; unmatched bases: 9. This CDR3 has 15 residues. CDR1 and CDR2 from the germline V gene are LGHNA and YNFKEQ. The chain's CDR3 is CASSHPTGRGEKLFF. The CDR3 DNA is TGTGCCAGCAGCCACCCGACAGGGAGAGGGGAAAAACTGTTTTTT.

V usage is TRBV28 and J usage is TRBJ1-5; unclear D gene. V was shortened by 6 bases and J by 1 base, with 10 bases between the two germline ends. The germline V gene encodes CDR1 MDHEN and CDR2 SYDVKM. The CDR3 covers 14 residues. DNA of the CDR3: TGTGCCAGCAGCTATCGACTGAGCAATCAGCCCCAGCATTTT. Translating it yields CASSYRLSNQPQHF.

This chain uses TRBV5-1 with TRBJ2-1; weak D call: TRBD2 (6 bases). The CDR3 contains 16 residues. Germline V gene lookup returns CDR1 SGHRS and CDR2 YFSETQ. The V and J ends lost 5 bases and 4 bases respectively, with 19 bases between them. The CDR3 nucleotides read TGCGCCAGCAGGCACGGCGGAGGGTCCCTTTACAATGAGCAGTTCTTC. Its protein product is CASRHGGGSLYNEQFF. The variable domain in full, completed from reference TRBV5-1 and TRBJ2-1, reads KAGVTQTPRYLIKTRGQQVTLSCSPISGHRSVSWYQQTPGQGLQFLFEYFSETQRNKGNFPGRFSGRQFSNSRSEMNVSTLELGDSALYLCASRHGGGSLYNEQFFGPGTRLTVL.